Shown below are 9 T cell receptor beta chains from a single sample sequenced in a study of T cell changes during pregnancy in multiple sclerosis. The protocol was immunoSEQ multiplex PCR, while the TCRdb copy is restricted to in-frame clones and leaves out a portion. The sample has almost 65,000 clones, 80% to 95% seen once. Specimen: peripheral blood, collected in the first trimester of pregnancy. The receptors were sampled from a female donor with multiple sclerosis, enrolled in a pregnancy study.

The V gene is TRBV9, the J gene TRBJ2-3; D gene uncertain. V lost 0 bases and J lost 4, with 9 bases in between. The CDR3 spans 14 residues. Germline values: CDR1 SGDLS, CDR2 YYNGEE. CDR3 DNA: TGTGCCAGCAGCGTAGACAGACCACCAGATACGCAGTATTTT. As protein: CASSVDRPPDTQYF.

The gene calls are TRBV5-1 and TRBJ1-1; no reliable D call. CDR3 size: 13 residues. Germline CDR1 is SGHRS and CDR2 is YFSETQ. The V end lost 5 bases, the J end lost 4 bases, and 12 bases lay between the germline ends. This CDR3 is CASSRHSGTEAFF. CDR3 bases: TGCGCCAGCAGTCGTCACTCGGGCACTGAAGCTTTCTTT.

The rearrangement uses TRBV16 and TRBJ2-7; 7 bases are shared with TRBD2. Germline V gives CDR1 KGHSY, CDR2 FQNENV. CDR3 length equals 16 residues. The ends lost 0 bases at V and 3 bases at J; junction bases unmatched: 8. This chain's CDR3 is CASSQSVGGPGYEQYF. CDR3 DNA: TGTGCCAGCAGCCAATCAGTGGGAGGGCCGGGCTACGAGCAGTACTTC. The whole variable domain, filled in from reference TRBV16 and TRBJ2-7, reads GEEVAQTPKHLVRGEGQKAKLYCAPIKGHSYVFWYQQVLKNEFKFLISFQNENVFDETGMPKERFSAKCLPNSPCSLEIQATKLEDSAVYFCASSQSVGGPGYEQYFGPGTRLTVT.

The rearrangement uses TRBV2 and TRBJ2-1, with 12 nucleotides matching TRBD2. V lost 5 bases and J lost 8; bases outside the gene matches: 7. The germline CDR1 and CDR2 sequences are SNHLY and FYNNEI. The CDR3 length is 15 residues. The CDR3 DNA is TGTGCCAGCAGTAAGACTAGCGGGAGAGGGGATGAGCAGTTCTTC. Amino acids: CASSKTSGRGDEQFF.

The V and J genes are TRBV6-5 and TRBJ1-2; TRBD1 matches 9 bases. Germline V gene sequence: CDR1 MNHEY, CDR2 SVGAGI. The CDR3 consists of 13 residues. V lost 7 bases, J lost 4 bases, and 4 bases stayed unmatched. The CDR3 nucleotides are TGTGCCAGCAAGGGACAGGGCATCTATGGCTACACCTTC. As protein: CASKGQGIYGYTF.

V is TRBV4-3 and J is TRBJ1-1; maybe TRBD1 (6 bases). The germline CDR1 and CDR2 sequences are LGHNA and YSLEER. Trimming pared 0 bases from V and 1 base from J, leaving 9 bases between. This CDR3 comprises 15 residues. CDR3 sequence reads: CASSQDWGQNTEAFF. DNA for the CDR3: TGCGCCAGCAGCCAAGATTGGGGACAGAACACTGAAGCTTTCTTT.

The chain employs TRBV4-1 and TRBJ2-7; D is ambiguous. Trimming took off 1 base at V and 3 bases at J, with 7 bases between the two ends. The CDR3 is 13 residues long. Per germline, CDR1 MGHRA and CDR2 YSYEKL. The CDR3 loop is CASSQAFLYEQYF. The CDR3 nucleotides are TGCGCCAGCAGCCAAGCGTTCCTCTACGAGCAGTACTTC.

The V gene is TRBV6-4, the J gene TRBJ1-4; D gene ambiguous. The CDR3 length is 13 residues. Per germline, CDR1 MRHNA and CDR2 SNTAGT. Trimming stripped 3 bases from V and 8 bases from J, with 10 bases between. In DNA, the CDR3 is TGTGCCAGCAGTGAGGAGGGAGGGGAAAAACTGTTTTTT. Translation gives CASSEEGGEKLFF.

The rearrangement links TRBV4-3 to TRBJ2-5; no definite D call. Per germline, CDR1 LGHNA and CDR2 YSLEER. The V end lost 0 bases, the J end lost 0 bases, and 8 bases lay between the germline ends. CDR3 length: 15 amino acids. CDR3 residues: CASSQDASNQETQYF. DNA for the CDR3: TGCGCCAGCAGCCAAGATGCGTCGAACCAAGAGACCCAGTACTTC.